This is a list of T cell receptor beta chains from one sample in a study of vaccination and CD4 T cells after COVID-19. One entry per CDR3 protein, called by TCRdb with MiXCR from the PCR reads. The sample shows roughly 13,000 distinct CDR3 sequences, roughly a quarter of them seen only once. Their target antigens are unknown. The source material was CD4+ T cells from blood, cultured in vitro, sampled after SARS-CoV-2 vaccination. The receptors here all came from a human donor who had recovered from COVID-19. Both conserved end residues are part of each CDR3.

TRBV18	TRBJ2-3	CASSLQGEADTQYF
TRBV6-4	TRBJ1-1	CASRRTFLEDTEAFF
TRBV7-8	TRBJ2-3	CASSQSNAGGQDTQYF
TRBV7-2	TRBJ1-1	CASSFSLGGGNTEAFF
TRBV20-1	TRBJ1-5	CSARPSGQNNQPQHF
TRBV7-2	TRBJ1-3	CASSLGNPMDTIYF
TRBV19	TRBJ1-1	CASDKGRDTEAFF
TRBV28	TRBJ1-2	CASSYGGSDPQGYTF
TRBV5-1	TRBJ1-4	CASSLDGAADSRGKLFF
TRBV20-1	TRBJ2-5	CSARDRKGARETQYF
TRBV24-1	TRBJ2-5	CASSDRGLAGGSETQYF
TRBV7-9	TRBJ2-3	CASSLGGLSDTQYF
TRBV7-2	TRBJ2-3	CASTPPGLEPRRGQYF
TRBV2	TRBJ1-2	CTSSEARTGRGYTF
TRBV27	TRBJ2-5	CASSRDRGFGETQYF
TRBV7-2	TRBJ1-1	CASSSRGGPAFF
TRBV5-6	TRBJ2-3	CASSLVLYRSTDTQYF
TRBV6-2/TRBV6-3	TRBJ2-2	CASRPLGGRNGTGELFF
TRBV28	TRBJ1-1	CASSLRTVYTEAFF
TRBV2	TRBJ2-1	CASRNRTSRSYNEQFF
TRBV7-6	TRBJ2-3	CASSLSAGWGTDTQYF
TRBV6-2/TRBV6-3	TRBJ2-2	CASTHHPNTGELFF
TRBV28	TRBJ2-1	CASSLGGTYNEQFF
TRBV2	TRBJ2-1	CASRRLAASYNEQFF
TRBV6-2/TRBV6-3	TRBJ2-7	CASSTWGDSSVEQYF
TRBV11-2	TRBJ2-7	CASSLDTLSYEQYF
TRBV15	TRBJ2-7	CATSREGSFYEQYF
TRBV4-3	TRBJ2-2	CASSPATWRGRTTGELFF
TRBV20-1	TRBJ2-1	CSARRGTSVSIEQFF
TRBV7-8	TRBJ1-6	CASSLQGRNSPLHF
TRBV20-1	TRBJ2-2	CSARDLRAGATGELFF
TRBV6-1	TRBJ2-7	CASSRDGELYEQYF
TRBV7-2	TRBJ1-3	CASSLYSGGGGNTIYF
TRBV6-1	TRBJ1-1	CASSLLERGTEAFF
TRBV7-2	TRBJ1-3	CASSPRVSGNTIYF
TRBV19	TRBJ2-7	CASSIGGTKVYEQYF
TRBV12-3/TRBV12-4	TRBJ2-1	CASGVDEQFF
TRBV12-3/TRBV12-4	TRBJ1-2	CASSTRMSGYTF
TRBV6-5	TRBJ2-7	CASSYSKGFEQYF
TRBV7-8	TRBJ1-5	CASSTRDRENQPQHF
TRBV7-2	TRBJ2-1	CASRPGLKDEQFF
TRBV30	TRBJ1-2	CAWKHRSTYGYTF
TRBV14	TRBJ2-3	CASSQDPGYSTDTQYF
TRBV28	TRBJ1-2	CASIRRAANYGYTF
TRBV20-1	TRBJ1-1	CSARIGRRGGSEAFF
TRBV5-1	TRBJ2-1	CASSWGLAGGPDEQFF
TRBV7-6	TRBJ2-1	CASSQRTGFTNEQFF
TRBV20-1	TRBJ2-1	CSAQSQGAYNEQFF
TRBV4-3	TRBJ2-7	CASRGQGTYEQYF
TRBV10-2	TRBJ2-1	CASRASGRDEQFF
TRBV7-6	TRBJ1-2	CASSTGGNYGYTF
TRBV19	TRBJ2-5	CASSIEKTGGRETQYF
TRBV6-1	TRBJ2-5	CASSSGTSGKETQYF